These 11 T cell receptor beta chains share one sample of origin, sequenced in a study of HIV-infected children after antiretroviral therapy interruption. RNA-based 3' RACE libraries used unique molecular identifiers. Each CDR3 protein is one row after TCRdb ran MiXCR on the 3' RACE reads. The data contain approximately 89,000 distinct CDR3 sequences, approximately 6.9% of them singletons. Regarding treatment: PENTA 11 planned treatment interruption arm or continuous ART arm. The specimen was CD45RA+ CD4+ T cells from PBMCs, pooled from several time points, collected from a donor given antiretroviral therapy, either interrupted or continuous. Documented subset: naive CD4+ CD45RA+ CD45RO- T cells. The receptors were gathered from a pool of human donors with HIV.

In this sample, this clonotype turned up many times. V usage is TRBV20-1 and J usage is TRBJ2-3, with 16 bases fitting TRBD2. V gave up 3 bases and J gave up 2 bases; unmatched junction bases: 11. The CDR3 sequence is 19 residues long. Germline-derived CDR1 and CDR2 are DFQATT and SNEGSKA (reference sequence). The CDR3 region is CSARSGTSGGALDTDTQYF. The CDR3 region has the DNA TGCAGTGCTAGGTCCGGGACTAGCGGGGGGGCCTTGGACACAGATACGCAGTATTTT.

V and J are TRBV5-6 and TRBJ1-4; no reliable D call. Looked up from germline, CDR1 is SGHDT and CDR2 is YYEEEE. This CDR3 has 13 residues. Trimming took 4 bases from V and 8 from J, leaving 12 bases between them. DNA of the CDR3: TGTGCCAGCAGCCACTTCAACCGGGAAAAACTGTTTTTT. Translated, it gives CASSHFNREKLFF.

In this sample, this clonotype turned up many times. The rearrangement uses TRBV7-2 and TRBJ2-1, with 12 bases identical to TRBD2. CDR1 and CDR2 (germline): SGHTA, FQGNSA. The CDR3 has 16 amino acids. Unmatched junction bases numbered 12, after V lost 5 bases and J lost 10 bases. The CDR3 loop reads CASSPSSSGRALEQFF. CDR3 in DNA: TGTGCCAGCAGCCCAAGTTCTAGCGGGAGGGCCTTAGAGCAGTTCTTC.

As to this clonotype: The junction and the germline gene differ at one end; a read error may be behind it. V is TRBV6-6 and J is TRBJ2-5; unclear D gene. Germline V gives CDR1 MNHNY, CDR2 SVGAGI (reference sequence). CDR3 size: 13 residues. The chain's CDR3 is CASGDAPKDTQYF. In DNA, the CDR3 is TGTGCCAGCGGTGATGCGCCAAAAGACACCCAGTACTTT.

This clonotype occurred many times. This chain links TRBV7-2 with TRBJ1-2; the D is unclear. Germline assignment: CDR1 SGHTA and CDR2 FQGNSA. V was clipped by 2 bases and J by 8 bases, with 12 bases between them. The CDR3 length is 13 residues. The CDR3 loop is CASSLLREFGYTF. The DNA of the CDR3 is TGTGCCAGCAGCTTATTGCGAGAGTTCGGCTACACCTTC.

The sample holds many counts of this clonotype. DNA of the CDR3: TGCAGTGCTAGACCTGACAGGGACACTGAAGCTTTCTTT. It codes for CSARPDRDTEAFF. This chain joins TRBV20-1 and TRBJ1-1; 7 bases align to TRBD1. The junction had 3 bases not matched to a gene; V was cut back by 2 bases and J by 3 bases. The CDR3 contains 13 residues. The germline V gene encodes CDR1 DFQATT and CDR2 SNEGSKA (reference sequence).

This clonotype was seen ten or more times. V gene TRBV25-1 combines with J gene TRBJ1-5, with D maybe TRBD1 (6 bases). The CDR3 totals 13 residues. V was pared by 4 bases and J by 4 bases, with 8 bases between. Germline V CDR1 and CDR2: MGHDK, SYGVNS. CDR3 protein: CASSGTGNQPQHF. The DNA of the CDR3 is TGTGCCAGCAGTGGTACAGGGAATCAGCCCCAGCATTTT.

The table lists this clonotype with many counts. The J gene is TRBJ2-3, the V gene TRBV27; D is possibly TRBD2 (5 bases). Per the germline V gene, CDR1 is MNHEY and CDR2 is SMNVEV (reference sequence). With 3 bases removed from V and 4 bases from J, the gap between germline ends came to 17 bases. The CDR3 is made up of 16 amino acids. CDR3 residues: CASSLTPLGGADTQYF. The CDR3 DNA reads TGTGCCAGCAGTTTGACCCCCTTAGGAGGCGCAGATACGCAGTATTTT.

The chain carries TRBV29-1 and TRBJ1-1; a weak D match, TRBD1 (5 bases). The V end lost 3 bases, the J end lost 0 bases, and 8 bases lay between the germline ends. The germline gives CDR1 SQVTM, CDR2 ANQGSEA. This CDR3 region has 13 residues. In DNA, the CDR3 is TGCAGCGTTGAGAGGGACCTGAACACTGAAGCTTTCTTT. This gives the protein CSVERDLNTEAFF.

This chain links TRBV14 with TRBJ1-2, with no clear D. The CDR3 runs to 17 residues. Trimming took off 0 bases at V and 5 bases at J, with 19 bases between the two ends. Germline loops: CDR1 SGHDN, CDR2 FVKESK. The DNA for the CDR3 is TGTGCCAGCAGCCAAGATGTCCCAGGCCTCAGGAAATATGGCTACACCTTC. It specifies CASSQDVPGLRKYGYTF.

In its sample, this clonotype was seen a few times. CDR3 sequence (DNA): TGTGCCAGCAGAAAACCGGGACTGCAAGTACTCAACTATGGCTACACCTTC. As protein: CASRKPGLQVLNYGYTF. The chain is built from TRBV12-3 or TRBV12-4 and TRBJ1-2, with D perhaps matching TRBD1 (5 bases). This CDR3 contains 17 residues. Trimming took off 6 bases at V and 2 bases at J, with 22 bases between the two ends.